The entry that follows covers one T cell receptor beta chain sequence. Those patients picked for sequencing had displayed CD8+CD57+ cell expansion on flow cytometry. This sample was included in a study of CD8+CD57+ T cells in acquired aplastic anemia. Using genomic DNA as the template, TCR beta VDJ and CDR3 profiling was carried out. One entry per CDR3 protein results from TCRdb running MiXCR on the reads. The sample has fewer than 250,000 distinct CDR3 sequences, around 43% seen once; the top ten hold 7.8%. V was shortened by 2 bases and J by 3 bases, with 14 bases between the two germline ends. CDR1 is DFQATT and CDR2 is SNEGSKA in the germline V gene (reference sequence). This CDR3 is 14 amino acids long.

The sequencing sample was made of sorted CD4+, CD8+, or CD8+CD57+ T cells (not recorded which) from PBMCs. The chain employs TRBV20-1 and TRBJ2-7, with D possibly TRBD1 on 8 matching bases. This clonotype originated in a human donor with aplastic anemia. CDR3 sequence reads: CSARSQGDYYEQYF. In DNA, the CDR3 is TGCAGTGCTAGATCACAGGGGGACTACTACGAGCAGTACTTC.